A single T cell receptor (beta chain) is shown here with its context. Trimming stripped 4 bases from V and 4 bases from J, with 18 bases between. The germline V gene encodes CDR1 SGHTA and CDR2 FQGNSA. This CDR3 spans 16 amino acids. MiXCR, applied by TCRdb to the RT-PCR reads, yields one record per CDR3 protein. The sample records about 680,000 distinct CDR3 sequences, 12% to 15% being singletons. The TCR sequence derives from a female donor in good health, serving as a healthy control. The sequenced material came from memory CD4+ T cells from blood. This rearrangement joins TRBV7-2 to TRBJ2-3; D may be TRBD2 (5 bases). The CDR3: CASSYTRPVTPDTQYF. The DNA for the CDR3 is TGTGCCAGCAGCTACACTAGACCCGTAACCCCAGATACGCAGTATTTT.